This T cell receptor beta chain emerged from a study of blood T cell repertoires in COVID-19. In the study overall: From the United States, Italy and Spain came samples of acute and convalescent COVID-19. T cells, B-cell-depleted T cells, or PBMCs supplied cDNA or gDNA.

The sample holds a few counts of this clone. CDR1 and CDR2 from the germline V gene are SGHVS and FQNEAQ. The CDR3 sequence is 13 residues long. V was clipped by 1 base and J by 6 bases, with 9 bases between them. Original methodology: Estimated nucleated cell counts came from reference gene primer amplification. Clones were read by immunoSEQ multiplex PCR, and TCRdb kept only the in-frame ones, dropping some. V, J and clone size derive from that table, while D and trimming were established from the DNA sequence. The table lists over 100,000 clones, 75% to 95% of them singletons. The chain carries TRBV7-8 and TRBJ1-1; tentative D call: TRBD1 (5 bases). The sample comprised peripheral blood. This TCR derives from a man younger than 35 with acute or convalescent COVID-19. CDR3 bases: TGTGCCAGCAGCTTAGAGGGGATTTCTGAAGCTTTCTTT. Its translation: CASSLEGISEAFF.